The entry that follows covers one T cell receptor (beta chain) sequence. In the PCR, 60 Vbeta and 13 Jbeta primers were used. Clones were sequenced by immunoSEQ multiplex PCR, and TCRdb holds only the in-frame ones, with some missing. Recorded for this sample: 110,000 to 150,000 clones. These data originate in a study of cytomegalovirus exposure and HLA in healthy donors. Trimming shortened V by 2 bases and J by 1 base, and 9 bases separated the two germline ends. CDR1 is SGHDT and CDR2 is YYEEEE in the germline V gene. This CDR3 comprises 14 residues. The sequencing input was PBMCs. The sequence was obtained from a man between 40 and 49 years old in good health and CMV-seronegative. J is TRBJ1-2 and V is TRBV5-6; D is unresolved. The CDR3 nucleotides are TGTGCCAGCAGCTTTGAGGGTTTTAACTATGGCTACACCTTC. Amino acids: CASSFEGFNYGYTF.